This T cell receptor beta chain derives from a study of shared clonotypes between healthy human individuals. Findings of the study overall: Sharing of clonotypes among donors was expected to vary with sequencing depth.

Regarding this clone: Its matching antigen is unknown.

Donors were Caucasian adults residing in Nashville, Tennessee, USA. In the CD4+ fraction, cells were divided into CD45RA+ naive and CD45RA-negative memory subsets. Clones were read by immunoSEQ multiplex PCR, and TCRdb kept only the in-frame ones, dropping some. The data hold a few million clones, with around 95% observed a single time. V lost 1 base to trimming and J lost 2 bases, with 6 bases between them. This CDR3 region has 12 residues. Germline CDR1 GTSNPN, CDR2 SVGIG (reference sequence). The rearrangement links TRBV30 to TRBJ2-7; D unclear. What was sequenced was naive CD4+ T cells sorted from blood. Subset of the sample: CD45RA+ positively selected. The receptor was derived from a man aged 18 to 29 in good health. The CDR3 region is CAWSDLAYEQYF. Here the CDR3 DNA reads TGTGCCTGGAGTGACCTGGCCTACGAGCAGTACTTC. Full variable domain (remainder filled in from reference TRBV30 and TRBJ2-7): SQTIHQWPATLVQPVGSPLSLECTVEGTSNPNLYWYRQAAGRGLQLLFYSVGIGQISSEVPQNLSASRPQDRQFILSSKKLLLSDSGFYLCAWSDLAYEQYFGPGTRLTVT.